The 32 T cell receptor beta chains below were found in one sample sequenced in a study of T cells expressing NK-cell markers. TCRdb reanalyzed the 5' RACE reads and collapses them to one entry per CDR3 protein, without DNA. This listing includes some 120,000 distinct CDR3 sequences. The sequenced sample was blood T cells: a sorted CD56 or NKG2C T cell subset, CD4+ or CD8+ T cells, or bulk PBMC T cells (not recorded which). All receptors come from a woman between 18 and 75 years old in good health.

This rearrangement joins TRBV20-1 to TRBJ2-7; TCRdb indicates TRBD1, and absent DNA this call remains unverified. The CDR3 is made up of 14 amino acids. Germline assignment: CDR1 DFQATT and CDR2 SNEGSKA (reference sequence). The CDR3 sequence is CSARDGQGEYEQYF.

This sequence joins TRBV6-4 and TRBJ1-1; TCRdb reports TRBD1, a call that lacks DNA to check it against. In germline, CDR1 is MRHNA, CDR2 SNTAGT. The CDR3 covers 14 residues. The CDR3: CASSDSWGATEAFF.

The gene calls are TRBV5-1 and TRBJ2-3; TCRdb picks TRBD1, but there is no DNA to check that call. Germline lookup yields CDR1 SGHRS and CDR2 YFSETQ. The CDR3 consists of 14 residues. CDR3 region: CASSWWTGADTQYF.

CDR3 protein: CSAEGLADNEQFF. This sequence joins TRBV20-1 and TRBJ2-1; TCRdb's D call, TRBD2, is unchecked because there is no DNA. CDR1 and CDR2 from the germline V gene are DFQATT and SNEGSKA (reference sequence). This CDR3 contains 13 residues.

CDR3 amino acids: CASLGVYGYTF. The V call is TRBV6-1, the J call TRBJ1-2; as DNA is missing, the TRBD1 call by TCRdb cannot be tested. The CDR3 length is 11 residues. Germline lookup yields CDR1 MNHNS and CDR2 SASEGT.

The V call is TRBV6-2 or TRBV6-3, the J call TRBJ2-1. The germline V gene encodes CDR1 MNHEY and CDR2 SVGEGT. This CDR3 has 13 residues. This chain's CDR3 is CASMVETYNEQFF.

CDR3 amino acids: CASTRQGSYEQYF. V is TRBV12-3 or TRBV12-4 and J is TRBJ2-7; the D call of TRBD1 rests on TCRdb alone, since no DNA is present to check it. The CDR3 spans 13 residues.

V and J are TRBV20-1 and TRBJ1-3. CDR3 length: 13 amino acids. CDR1 is DFQATT, CDR2 SNEGSKA, per germline (reference sequence). CDR3 sequence reads: CSARGDSGNTIYF.

V and J are TRBV20-1 and TRBJ2-7. The CDR3 length is 13 residues. CDR1 DFQATT and CDR2 SNEGSKA come from the germline V gene (reference sequence). CDR3 residues: CSARGQEFYEQYF.

The chain has TRBV20-1 and TRBJ2-5; with no DNA, the TCRdb D assignment of TRBD1 cannot be verified. From germline, CDR1 is DFQATT and CDR2 SNEGSKA (reference sequence). The CDR3 loop spans 14 amino acids. The CDR3: CSARQGGNQETQYF.

The chain recombines TRBV19 with TRBJ2-5; TCRdb's assignment of TRBD1 cannot be checked, as there is no DNA. CDR1 is LNHDA and CDR2 is SQIVND in the germline V gene (reference sequence). CDR3 length equals 15 residues. The CDR3: CASSARQTFQETQYF.

The chain recombines TRBV7-3 with TRBJ2-3; as DNA is missing, the TRBD2 call by TCRdb cannot be tested. This CDR3 is 16 amino acids long. Germline V gene sequence: CDR1 SGHTA, CDR2 FQGTGA. CDR3 residues: CASSSHGGGSTDTQYF.

The rearrangement links TRBV20-1 to TRBJ2-1; the D call from TCRdb, TRBD2, cannot be confirmed without DNA. Germline V gives CDR1 DFQATT, CDR2 SNEGSKA (reference sequence). The length of the CDR3 is 19 residues. CDR3 loop: CSARRTGGRIAGGIGEQFF.

The CDR3 loop reads CASSPRNQPQHF. This chain uses TRBV7-8 with TRBJ1-5. CDR3 size: 12 residues. Germline lookup yields CDR1 SGHVS and CDR2 FQNEAQ.

The chain employs TRBV11-2 and TRBJ2-1; TCRdb designates TRBD2, a call that cannot be tested without DNA. This CDR3 region has 16 residues. CDR1 SGHAT and CDR2 FQNNGV come from the germline V gene. CDR3 region: CASSFSVAGDHNEQFF.

CDR3 sequence: CASSPGTVGTQYF. The chain carries TRBV7-3 and TRBJ2-5; TCRdb lists TRBD2, though no DNA is available to test this call. The germline gives CDR1 SGHTA, CDR2 FQGTGA. This CDR3 has 13 residues.

The chain carries TRBV9 and TRBJ2-3; the D call of TRBD1 rests on TCRdb alone, since no DNA is present to check it. Germline CDR1 reads SGDLS; CDR2 reads YYNGEE. The CDR3 contains 15 residues. The chain's CDR3 is CASSPPGIYLDTQYF.

CDR3 in amino acids: CASSEWLGTGELFF. The V gene is TRBV6-1, the J gene TRBJ2-2. The CDR3 spans 14 residues. CDR1 and CDR2 from the germline V gene are MNHNS and SASEGT.

The rearrangement uses TRBV9 and TRBJ2-2; TCRdb's D gene call, TRBD2, goes unchecked for lack of DNA. There are 16 residues in the CDR3. Germline CDR1 and CDR2: SGDLS and YYNGEE. CDR3 in amino acids: CASSALSGGYTGELFF. Combining the CDR3 with reference TRBV9 and TRBJ2-2 gives the whole variable domain DSGVTQTPKHLITATGQRVTLRCSPRSGDLSVYWYQQSLDQGLQFLIQYYNGEERAKGNILERFSAQQFPDLHSELNLSSLELGDSALYFCASSALSGGYTGELFFGEGSRLTVL.

V is TRBV4-3 and J is TRBJ1-3; the TRBD1 assignment by TCRdb is unverifiable without DNA. CDR3 size: 18 residues. Germline loops: CDR1 LGHNA, CDR2 YSLEER. Here the CDR3 reads CASSQDLPEVFSGNTIYF.

The chain joins TRBV4-3 to TRBJ2-7; the D call from TCRdb, TRBD1, cannot be confirmed without DNA. The length of the CDR3 is 15 residues. Germline CDR1 and CDR2: LGHNA and YSLEER. Here the CDR3 reads CASSHGTGPPYEQYF.

V gene TRBV20-1 combines with J gene TRBJ1-5; absent DNA, TCRdb's TRBD1 call cannot be checked. CDR3 length: 18 residues. Germline loops: CDR1 DFQATT, CDR2 SNEGSKA (reference sequence). The CDR3 sequence: CSARDFLFETGGNQPQHF.

This rearrangement joins TRBV4-2 to TRBJ2-1; lacking DNA, the TRBD2 call made by TCRdb goes unchecked. The CDR3 is 17 residues long. Germline assignment: CDR1 LGHNA and CDR2 YNFKEQ. This CDR3 reads CASSQEIRLAANNEQFF.

The V gene is TRBV5-6, the J gene TRBJ1-1. The germline V gene has CDR1 SGHDT and CDR2 YYEEEE. The CDR3 is made up of 13 amino acids. CDR3 sequence: CASSSGSYTEAFF.

The V gene is TRBV3-1, the J gene TRBJ2-1; absent DNA, TCRdb's TRBD1 call cannot be checked. The CDR3 has 13 amino acids. Germline V gene sequence: CDR1 LGHDT, CDR2 YNNKEL (reference sequence). CDR3 sequence reads: CASRGTGVHEQFF.

The chain uses TRBV2 and TRBJ2-3. Germline CDR1 and CDR2: SNHLY and FYNNEI. This CDR3 has 15 amino acids. CDR3 region: CAISPTSRNTDTQYF. Full variable domain (outside the CDR3, taken from reference TRBV2 and TRBJ2-3): EPEVTQTPSHQVTQMGQEVILRCVPISNHLYFYWYRQILGQKVEFLVSFYNNEISEKSEIFDDQFSVERPDGSNFTLKIRSTKLEDSAMYFCAISPTSRNTDTQYFGPGTRLTVL.

The chain links TRBV9 to TRBJ2-3; TCRdb designates TRBD1, a call that cannot be tested without DNA. The CDR3 contains 15 residues. Germline CDR1 reads SGDLS; CDR2 reads YYNGEE. This chain's CDR3 is CASSVGGGPTDTQYF.

V and J are TRBV12-3 or TRBV12-4 and TRBJ1-5. This CDR3 is built from 15 residues. The CDR3 region is CASSQQDYSNQPQHF.

The chain couples TRBV12-3 or TRBV12-4 to TRBJ2-1; TCRdb's assignment of TRBD2 cannot be checked, as there is no DNA. The length of the CDR3 is 16 residues. The CDR3: CASTSLGAGGLPSQFF.

The rearrangement joins TRBV5-1 to TRBJ2-3; TCRdb lists TRBD2, though no DNA is available to test this call. CDR3 length: 16 amino acids. Per germline, CDR1 SGHRS and CDR2 YFSETQ. This CDR3 is CASSEGLAGVPDTQYF. Using reference TRBV5-1 and TRBJ2-3 for the parts outside the CDR3, the full variable domain is KAGVTQTPRYLIKTRGQQVTLSCSPISGHRSVSWYQQTPGQGLQFLFEYFSETQRNKGNFPGRFSGRQFSNSRSEMNVSTLELGDSALYLCASSEGLAGVPDTQYFGPGTRLTVL.

The rearrangement joins TRBV6-5 to TRBJ2-1. The CDR3 totals 13 residues. Germline assignment: CDR1 MNHEY and CDR2 SVGAGI. The CDR3 spells CASSYASYNEQFF.

The J gene is TRBJ2-5, the V gene TRBV10-2; the TRBD2 assignment by TCRdb is unverifiable without DNA. Germline CDR1 WSHSY, CDR2 SAAADI. There are 16 residues in the CDR3. This CDR3 is CASSELTSGVKETQYF.